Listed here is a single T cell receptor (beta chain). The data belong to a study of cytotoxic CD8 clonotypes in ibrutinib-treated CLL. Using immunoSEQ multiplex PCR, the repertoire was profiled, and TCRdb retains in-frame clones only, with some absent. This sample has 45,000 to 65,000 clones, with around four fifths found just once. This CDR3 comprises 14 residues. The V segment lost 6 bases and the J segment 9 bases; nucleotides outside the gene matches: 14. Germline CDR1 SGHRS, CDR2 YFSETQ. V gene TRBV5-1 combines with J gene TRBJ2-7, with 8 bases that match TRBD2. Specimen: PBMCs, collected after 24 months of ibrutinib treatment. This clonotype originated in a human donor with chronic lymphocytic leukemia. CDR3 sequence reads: CASTSSGPPGAQYF. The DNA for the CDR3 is TGCGCCAGCACCTCTAGCGGGCCCCCGGGGGCGCAGTACTTC.